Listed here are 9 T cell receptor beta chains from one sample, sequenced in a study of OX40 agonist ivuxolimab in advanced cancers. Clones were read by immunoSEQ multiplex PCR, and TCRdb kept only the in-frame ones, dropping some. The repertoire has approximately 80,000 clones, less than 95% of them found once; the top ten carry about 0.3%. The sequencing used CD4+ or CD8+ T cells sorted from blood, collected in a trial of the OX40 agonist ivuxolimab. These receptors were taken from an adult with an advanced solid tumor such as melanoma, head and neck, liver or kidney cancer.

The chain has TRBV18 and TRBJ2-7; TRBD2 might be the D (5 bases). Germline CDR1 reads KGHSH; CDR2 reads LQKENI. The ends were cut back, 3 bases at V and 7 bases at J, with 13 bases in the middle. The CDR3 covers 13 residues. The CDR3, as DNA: TGTGCCAGCTCACCCGCGGGCGGACGGGAGCAGTACGTC. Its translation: CASSPAGGREQYV.

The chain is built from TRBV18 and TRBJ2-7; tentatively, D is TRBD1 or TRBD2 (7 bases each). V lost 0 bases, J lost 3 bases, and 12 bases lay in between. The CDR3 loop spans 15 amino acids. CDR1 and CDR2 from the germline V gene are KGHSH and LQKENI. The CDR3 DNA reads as TGTGCCAGCTCACCACCGTCAGGGGGGGACTACGAGCAGTACTTC. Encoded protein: CASSPPSGGDYEQYF.

CDR3 bases: TGTGCCAGCACCGAGGTGTGGGGCGACCATGAAAAACTGTTTTTT. This sequence encodes CASTEVWGDHEKLFF. The chain couples TRBV5-6 to TRBJ1-4; possibly TRBD1 for D (5 bases). This CDR3 contains 15 residues. V was pared by 6 bases and J by 6 bases, with 18 bases between. Germline V lookup: CDR1 SGHDT, CDR2 YYEEEE.

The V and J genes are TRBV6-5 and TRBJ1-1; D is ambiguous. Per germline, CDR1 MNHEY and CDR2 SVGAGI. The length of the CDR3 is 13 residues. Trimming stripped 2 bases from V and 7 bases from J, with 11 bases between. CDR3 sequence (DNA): TGTGCCAGCAGTTACGAGGGAGAGGGTGAAGCTTTCTTT. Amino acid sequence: CASSYEGEGEAFF.

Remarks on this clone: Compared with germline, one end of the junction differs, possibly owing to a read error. CDR3 sequence reads: CASSLEGGVGQETQYF. CDR3 coding DNA: TGTGCTAGCAGCTTAGAGGGAGGGGTTGGCCAAGAGACCCAGTACTTC. The chain uses TRBV7-7 and TRBJ2-5, with 7 bases fitting TRBD2. CDR1 and CDR2 from the germline V gene are SSHAT and FNYEAQ (reference sequence). The CDR3 extends over 16 amino acids.

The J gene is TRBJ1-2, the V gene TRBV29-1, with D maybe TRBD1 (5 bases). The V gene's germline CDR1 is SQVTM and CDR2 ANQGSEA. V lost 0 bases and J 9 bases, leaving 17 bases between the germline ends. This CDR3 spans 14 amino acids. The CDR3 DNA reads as TGCAGCGTTGAAGATCCGGCAGGGCCCTTCAGCTACACCTTC. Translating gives CSVEDPAGPFSYTF.

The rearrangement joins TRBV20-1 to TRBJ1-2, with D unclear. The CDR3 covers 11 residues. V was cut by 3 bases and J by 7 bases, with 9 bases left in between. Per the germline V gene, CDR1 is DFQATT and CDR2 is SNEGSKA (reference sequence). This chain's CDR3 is CSASAFSGYTF. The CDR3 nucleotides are TGCAGTGCTAGTGCATTCTCTGGCTACACCTTC.

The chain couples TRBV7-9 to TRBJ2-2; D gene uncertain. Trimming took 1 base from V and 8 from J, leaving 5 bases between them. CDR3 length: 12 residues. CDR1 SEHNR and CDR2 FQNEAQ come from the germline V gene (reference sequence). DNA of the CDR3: TGTGCCAGCAGCTTAGGACGGGGGGAGCTGTTTTTT. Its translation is CASSLGRGELFF.

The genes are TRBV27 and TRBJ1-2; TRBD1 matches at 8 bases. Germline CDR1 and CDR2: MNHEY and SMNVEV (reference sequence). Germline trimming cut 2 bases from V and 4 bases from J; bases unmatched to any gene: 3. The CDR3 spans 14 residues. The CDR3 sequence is CASSLDRGGYGYTF. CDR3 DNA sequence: TGTGCCAGCAGTTTAGACAGGGGCGGCTATGGCTACACCTTC.